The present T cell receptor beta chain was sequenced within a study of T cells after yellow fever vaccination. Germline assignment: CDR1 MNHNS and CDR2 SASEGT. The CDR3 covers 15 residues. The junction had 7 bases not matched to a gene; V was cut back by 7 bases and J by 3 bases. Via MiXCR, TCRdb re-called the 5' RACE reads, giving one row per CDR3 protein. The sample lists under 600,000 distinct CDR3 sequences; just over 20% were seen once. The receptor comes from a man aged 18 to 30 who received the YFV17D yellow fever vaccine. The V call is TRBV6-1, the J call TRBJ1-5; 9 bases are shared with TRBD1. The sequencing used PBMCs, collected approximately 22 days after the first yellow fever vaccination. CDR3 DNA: TGTGCCAGCACCCCGGGACAGGGCCCCAATCAGCCCCAGCATTTT. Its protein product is CASTPGQGPNQPQHF.